This T cell receptor beta chain was captured in a study of cytomegalovirus exposure and HLA in healthy donors. Findings and caveats of the study: Presence/absence analysis assumed near-uniform sequencing depth across donors. Among TCR beta chains, those listed as cytomegalovirus-associated numbered over 150. Most of the TCR beta V segments (in an earlier analysis) were productive either about 87% or about 30% of the time. In a later analysis, at a false discovery rate of 0.05, fewer than 20,000 TCR beta sequences were associated with HLA alleles.

The V and J ends lost 6 bases and 1 base respectively, with 9 bases between them. The CDR3 covers 13 residues. The germline V gene encodes CDR1 KGHSH and CDR2 LQKENI. With 60 Vbeta and 13 Jbeta primers, the PCR was carried out. Assay: immunoSEQ multiplex PCR; the TCRdb copy retains only in-frame clones and omits some. Its listing shows tens of thousands of clones. Concerning this clone: Its antigen is not known. The sample has other DNA sequences that encode this CDR3 too.

The material sequenced was PBMCs. The V gene is TRBV18, the J gene TRBJ1-1; D uncertain. The sequence came from a man aged 30 to 45 in good health and CMV-seropositive. The CDR3 DNA reads as TGTGCCAGCTCTCCAACACGGAACACTGAAGCTTTCTTT. Translated: CASSPTRNTEAFF.